Below, one T cell receptor (beta chain) is given with its context. What it recognizes is unknown. This CDR3 is built from 13 residues. Trimming removed 2 bases from V and 1 base from J, with 9 bases in between. Germline CDR1 is SQVTM and CDR2 is ANQGSEA. The data derive from a study of Graves' ophthalmopathy and Graves' hyperthyroidism. RNA transcripts yielded amplified TCR beta CDR3 regions. HTBI primers primed a first-round RT-PCR, and a second-round multiplex PCR followed. TCRdb analysed the multiplex PCR reads with MiXCR anew, one entry per CDR3 protein. This sample carries under 400,000 distinct CDR3 sequences, 15% to 20% of them seen once, and the ten largest clones take roughly an eighth. Notes on the study in general: Most expanded clonotypes from thyroid (those above 0.001 frequency) were also found in blood.

Diagnoses were established from clinical symptoms, serum thyroxine, TRAb, thyroid ultrasound and orbital computed tomography. Sequenced material: peripheral blood. V gene TRBV29-1 combines with J gene TRBJ2-7, with D maybe TRBD1 (5 bases). This receptor was obtained from an adult man with Graves' ophthalmopathy. The CDR3 region has the DNA TGCAGCGTTGAATGGGGCCAGTCCTACGAGCAGTACTTC. Translated, it gives CSVEWGQSYEQYF.